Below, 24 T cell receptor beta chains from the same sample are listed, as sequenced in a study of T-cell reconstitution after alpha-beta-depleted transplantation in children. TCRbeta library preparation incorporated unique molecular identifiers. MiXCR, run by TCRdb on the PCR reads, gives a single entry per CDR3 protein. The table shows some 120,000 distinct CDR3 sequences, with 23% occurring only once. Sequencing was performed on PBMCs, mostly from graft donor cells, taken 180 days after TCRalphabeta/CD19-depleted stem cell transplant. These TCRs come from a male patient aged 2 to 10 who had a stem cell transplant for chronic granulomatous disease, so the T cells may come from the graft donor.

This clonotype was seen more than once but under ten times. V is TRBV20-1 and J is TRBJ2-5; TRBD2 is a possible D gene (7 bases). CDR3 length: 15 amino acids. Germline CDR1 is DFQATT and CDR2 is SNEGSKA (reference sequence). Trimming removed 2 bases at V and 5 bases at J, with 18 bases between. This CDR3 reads CSARPSRGGAETQYF. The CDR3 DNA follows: TGCAGTGCTAGACCATCTAGAGGGGGGGCCGAGACCCAGTACTTC.

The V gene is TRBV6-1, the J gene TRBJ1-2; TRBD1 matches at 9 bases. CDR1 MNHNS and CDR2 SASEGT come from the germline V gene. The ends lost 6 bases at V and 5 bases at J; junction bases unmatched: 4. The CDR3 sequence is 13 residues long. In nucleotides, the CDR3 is TGTGCCAGCAGGAAGGGACAGGGTTATGGCTACACCTTC. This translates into CASRKGQGYGYTF.

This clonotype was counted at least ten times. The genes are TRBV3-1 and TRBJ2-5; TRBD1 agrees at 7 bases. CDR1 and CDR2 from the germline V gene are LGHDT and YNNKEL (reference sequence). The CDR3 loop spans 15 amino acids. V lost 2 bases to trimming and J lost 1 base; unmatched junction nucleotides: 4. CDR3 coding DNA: TGTGCCAGCAGCCAACGGACAGGTACCCAAGAGACCCAGTACTTC. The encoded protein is CASSQRTGTQETQYF.

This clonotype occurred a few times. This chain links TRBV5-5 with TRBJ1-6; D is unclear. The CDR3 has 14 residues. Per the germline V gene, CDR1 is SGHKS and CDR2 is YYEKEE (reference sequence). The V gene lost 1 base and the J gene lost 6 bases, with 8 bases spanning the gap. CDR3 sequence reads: CASSLNGGNSPLHF. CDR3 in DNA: TGTGCCAGCAGCTTGAACGGAGGTAATTCACCCCTCCACTTT. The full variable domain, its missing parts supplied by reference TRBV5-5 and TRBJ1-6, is DAGVTQSPTHLIKTRGQQVTLRCSPISGHKSVSWYQQVLGQGPQFIFQYYEKEERGRGNFPDRFSARQFPNYSSELNVNALLLGDSALYLCASSLNGGNSPLHFGNGTRLTVT.

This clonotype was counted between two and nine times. CDR3 sequence (DNA): TGTGCCAGCAGTTCATTTGGGTTCGGGGAGCTGTTTTTT. Amino acid sequence: CASSSFGFGELFF. The J gene is TRBJ2-2, the V gene TRBV12-3 or TRBV12-4, with D uncertain. This CDR3 has 13 residues. The V gene lost 4 bases and the J gene lost 7 bases, with 10 bases spanning the gap.

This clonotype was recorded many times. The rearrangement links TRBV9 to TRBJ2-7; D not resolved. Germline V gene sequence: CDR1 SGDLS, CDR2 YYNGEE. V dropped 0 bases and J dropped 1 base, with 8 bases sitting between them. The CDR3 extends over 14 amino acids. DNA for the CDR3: TGTGCCAGCAGCGTAGAAGTTCGATCCTACGAGCAGTACTTC. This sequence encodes CASSVEVRSYEQYF.

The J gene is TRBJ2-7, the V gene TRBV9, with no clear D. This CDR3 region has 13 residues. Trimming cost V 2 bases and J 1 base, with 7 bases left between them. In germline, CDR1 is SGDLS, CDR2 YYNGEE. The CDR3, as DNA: TGTGCCAGCAGCGTCGGCGGATCCTACGAGCAGTACTTC. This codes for CASSVGGSYEQYF.

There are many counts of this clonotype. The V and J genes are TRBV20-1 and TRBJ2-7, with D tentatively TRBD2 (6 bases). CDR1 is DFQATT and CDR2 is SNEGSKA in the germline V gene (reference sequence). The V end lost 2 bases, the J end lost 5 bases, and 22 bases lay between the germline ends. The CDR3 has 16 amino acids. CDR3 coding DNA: TGCAGTGCTAGAAATGGCGGTACGGGAGTAAAGGACGAGCAGTACTTC. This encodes CSARNGGTGVKDEQYF.

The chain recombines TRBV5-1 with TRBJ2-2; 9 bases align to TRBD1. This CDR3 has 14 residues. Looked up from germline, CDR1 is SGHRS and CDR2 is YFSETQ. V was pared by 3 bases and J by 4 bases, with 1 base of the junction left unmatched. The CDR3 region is CASSWGQGTGELFF. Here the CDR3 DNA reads TGCGCCAGCAGCTGGGGACAGGGCACCGGGGAGCTGTTTTTT.

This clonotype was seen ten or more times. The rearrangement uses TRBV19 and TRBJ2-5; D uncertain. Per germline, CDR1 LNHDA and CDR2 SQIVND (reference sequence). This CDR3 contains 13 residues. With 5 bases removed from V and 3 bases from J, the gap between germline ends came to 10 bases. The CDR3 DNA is TGTGCCAGTAGTTGGGCGCCGAAAGAGACCCAGTACTTC. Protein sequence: CASSWAPKETQYF.

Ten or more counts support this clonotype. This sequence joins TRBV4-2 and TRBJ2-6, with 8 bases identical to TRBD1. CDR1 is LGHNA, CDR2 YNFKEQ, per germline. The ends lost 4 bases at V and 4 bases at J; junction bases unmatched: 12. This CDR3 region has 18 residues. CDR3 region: CASSPFETGVLGANVLTF. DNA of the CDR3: TGTGCCAGCAGCCCTTTTGAGACAGGGGTTTTGGGGGCCAACGTCCTGACTTTC.

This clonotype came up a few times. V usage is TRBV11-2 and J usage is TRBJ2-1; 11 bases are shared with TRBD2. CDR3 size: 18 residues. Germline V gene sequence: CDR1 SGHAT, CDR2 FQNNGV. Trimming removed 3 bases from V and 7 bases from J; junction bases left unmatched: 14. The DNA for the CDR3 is TGTGCCAGCAGCTTCATGGGGGTTAGCGGGGGGGTCCGAAATGAGCAGTTCTTC. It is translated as CASSFMGVSGGVRNEQFF.

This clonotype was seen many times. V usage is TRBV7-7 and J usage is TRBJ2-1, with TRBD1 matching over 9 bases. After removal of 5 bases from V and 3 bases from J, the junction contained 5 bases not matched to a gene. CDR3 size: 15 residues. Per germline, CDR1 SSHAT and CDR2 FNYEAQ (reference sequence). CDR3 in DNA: TGTGCCAGCAGCCACCCGGGACAGGGCTACAATGAGCAGTTCTTC. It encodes CASSHPGQGYNEQFF.

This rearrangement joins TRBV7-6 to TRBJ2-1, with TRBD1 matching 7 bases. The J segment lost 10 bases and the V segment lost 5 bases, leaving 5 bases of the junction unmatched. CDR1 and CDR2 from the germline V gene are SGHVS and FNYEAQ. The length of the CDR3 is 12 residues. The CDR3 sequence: CASSPYRGEQFF. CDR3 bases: TGTGCCAGCAGCCCATACAGGGGAGAGCAGTTCTTC.

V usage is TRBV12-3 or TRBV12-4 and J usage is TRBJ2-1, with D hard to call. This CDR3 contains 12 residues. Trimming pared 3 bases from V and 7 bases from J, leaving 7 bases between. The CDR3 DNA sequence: TGTGCCAGCAGTTTTCAGAGGAATGAGCAGTTCTTC. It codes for CASSFQRNEQFF.

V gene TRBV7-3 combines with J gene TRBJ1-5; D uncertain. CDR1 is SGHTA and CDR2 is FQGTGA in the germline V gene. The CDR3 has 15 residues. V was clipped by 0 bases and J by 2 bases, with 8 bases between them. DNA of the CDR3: TGTGCCAGCAGCTTAACTACAGCGGGCAATCAGCCCCAGCATTTT. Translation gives CASSLTTAGNQPQHF.

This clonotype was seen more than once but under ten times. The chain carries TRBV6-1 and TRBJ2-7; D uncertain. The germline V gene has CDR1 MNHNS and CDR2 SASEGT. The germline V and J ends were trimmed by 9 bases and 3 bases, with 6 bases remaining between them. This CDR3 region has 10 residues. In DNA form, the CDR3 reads TGTGCCAGTTGGTACTACGAGCAGTACTTC. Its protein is CASWYYEQYF.

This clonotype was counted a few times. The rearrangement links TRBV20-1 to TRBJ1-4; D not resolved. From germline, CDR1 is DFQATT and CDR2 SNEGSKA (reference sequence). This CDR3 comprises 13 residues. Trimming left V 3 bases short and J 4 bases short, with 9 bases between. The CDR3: CSASLGFNEKLFF. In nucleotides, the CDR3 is TGCAGTGCTAGTTTGGGGTTTAATGAAAAACTGTTTTTT.

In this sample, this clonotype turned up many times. The CDR3, as DNA: TGTGCCAGCAGAGTGGGAAGGAACACCGGGGAGCTGTTTTTT. Amino acids: CASRVGRNTGELFF. The chain has TRBV7-3 and TRBJ2-2; D is unresolved. With 6 bases removed from V and 1 base from J, the gap between germline ends came to 9 bases. CDR1 is SGHTA, CDR2 FQGTGA, per germline. The CDR3 covers 14 residues.

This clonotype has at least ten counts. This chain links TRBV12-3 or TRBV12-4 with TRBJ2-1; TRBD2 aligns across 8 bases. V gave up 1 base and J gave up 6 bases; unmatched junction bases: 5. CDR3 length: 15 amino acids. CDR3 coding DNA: TGTGCCAGCAGTTTAGGGCGGGGGGACCTCAATGAGCAGTTCTTC. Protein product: CASSLGRGDLNEQFF.

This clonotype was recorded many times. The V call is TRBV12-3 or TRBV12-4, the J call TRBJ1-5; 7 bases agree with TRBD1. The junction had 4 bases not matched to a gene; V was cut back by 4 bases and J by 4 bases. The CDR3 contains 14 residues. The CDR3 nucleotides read TGTGCCAGCAGTTCCGGGACAGATAATCAGCCCCAGCATTTT. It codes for CASSSGTDNQPQHF.

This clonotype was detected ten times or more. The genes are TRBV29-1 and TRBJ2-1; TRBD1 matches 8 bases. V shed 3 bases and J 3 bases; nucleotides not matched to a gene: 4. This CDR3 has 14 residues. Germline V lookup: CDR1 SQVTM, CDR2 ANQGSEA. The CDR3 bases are TGCAGCGTTGATCGACAGGGGATCTACAATGAGCAGTTCTTC. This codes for CSVDRQGIYNEQFF.

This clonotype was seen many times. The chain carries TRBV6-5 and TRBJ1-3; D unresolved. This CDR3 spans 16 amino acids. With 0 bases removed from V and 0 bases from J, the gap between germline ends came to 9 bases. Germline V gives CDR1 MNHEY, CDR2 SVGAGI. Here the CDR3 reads CASSYSITSSGNTIYF. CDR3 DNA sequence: TGTGCCAGCAGTTACTCGATTACCAGCTCTGGAAACACCATATATTTT.

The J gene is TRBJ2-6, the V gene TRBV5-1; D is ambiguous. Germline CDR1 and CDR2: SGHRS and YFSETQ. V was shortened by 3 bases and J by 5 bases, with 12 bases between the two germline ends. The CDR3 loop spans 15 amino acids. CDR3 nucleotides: TGCGCCAGCAGCTCGAACGGTGGTAGGGCCAACGTCCTGACTTTC. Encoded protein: CASSSNGGRANVLTF.